This T cell receptor (beta chain) was recovered during a study of T cell repertoires in cytomegalovirus infection. Study-wide background: Epitope selection comprised recently identified HLA-C-restricted CMV epitopes and well-studied HLA-B-restricted CMV epitopes. Signatures in public TCR beta sequences pointed to both CMV infection and matching HLA type. Study results and caveats: Carriers of CMV and the relevant HLA type were discriminated by public TCR beta frequency.

The V and J ends lost 5 bases and 5 bases respectively, with 15 bases between them. CDR1 is MNHNY, CDR2 SVGAGI, per germline (reference sequence). This CDR3 comprises 14 residues. TCRdb processed the reads anew with MiXCR; each CDR3 protein has one entry. The sample includes 830,000 or so distinct CDR3 sequences, approximately 29% of them seen just once. Comments on this clonotype: The antigen is unknown.

The rearrangement joins TRBV6-6 to TRBJ1-1; D is ambiguous. The receptor's source is a human donor in good health (CMV status not recorded). Some clones in this sample may be carry-over from other donors' samples. Specimen: cultured CD8+ T cells from PBMCs, collected from culture after CMV antigen stimulation. CDR3 residues: CASSVGSGVTEAFF. The CDR3 DNA sequence: TGTGCCAGCAGTGTGGGGTCCGGCGTAACTGAAGCTTTCTTT.